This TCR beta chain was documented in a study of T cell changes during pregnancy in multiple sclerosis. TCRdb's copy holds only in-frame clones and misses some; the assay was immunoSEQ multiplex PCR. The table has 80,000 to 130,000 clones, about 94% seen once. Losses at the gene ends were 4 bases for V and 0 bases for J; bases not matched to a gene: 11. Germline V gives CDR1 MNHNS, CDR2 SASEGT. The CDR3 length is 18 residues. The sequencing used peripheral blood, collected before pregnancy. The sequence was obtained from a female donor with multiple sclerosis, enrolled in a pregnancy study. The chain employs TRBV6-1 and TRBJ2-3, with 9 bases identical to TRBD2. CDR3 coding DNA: TGTGCCAGCAGTGCGGTAGCCCTTAGCGGGAGTAGCACAGATACGCAGTATTTT. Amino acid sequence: CASSAVALSGSSTDTQYF.